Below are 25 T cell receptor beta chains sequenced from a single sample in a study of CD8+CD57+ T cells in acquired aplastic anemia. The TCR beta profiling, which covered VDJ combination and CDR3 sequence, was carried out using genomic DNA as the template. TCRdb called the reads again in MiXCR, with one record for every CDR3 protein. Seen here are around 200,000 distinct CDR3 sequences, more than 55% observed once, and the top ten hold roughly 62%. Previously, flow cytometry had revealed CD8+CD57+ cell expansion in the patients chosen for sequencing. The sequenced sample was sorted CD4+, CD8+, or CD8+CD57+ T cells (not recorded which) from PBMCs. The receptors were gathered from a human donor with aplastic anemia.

CDR3 nucleotide sequence: TGTGCCATCAGTGAGTCGGGGGGGAACACCGGGGAGCTGTTTTTT. Translating gives CAISESGGNTGELFF. The V and J genes are TRBV10-3 and TRBJ2-2, with D possibly TRBD2 on 6 matching bases. V lost 0 bases and J 1 base, leaving 6 bases between the germline ends. Germline V CDR1 and CDR2: ENHRY, SYGVKD. The CDR3 length is 15 residues.

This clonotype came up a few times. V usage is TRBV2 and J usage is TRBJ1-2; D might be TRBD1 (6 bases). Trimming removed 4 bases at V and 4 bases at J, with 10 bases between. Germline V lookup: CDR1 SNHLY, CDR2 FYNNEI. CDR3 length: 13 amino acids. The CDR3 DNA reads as TGTGCCAGCAGTGTAGGGGGGAGCTATGGCTACACCTTC. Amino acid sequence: CASSVGGSYGYTF. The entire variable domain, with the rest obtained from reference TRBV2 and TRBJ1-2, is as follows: EPEVTQTPSHQVTQMGQEVILRCVPISNHLYFYWYRQILGQKVEFLVSFYNNEISEKSEIFDDQFSVERPDGSNFTLKIRSTKLEDSAMYFCASSVGGSYGYTFGSGTRLTVV.

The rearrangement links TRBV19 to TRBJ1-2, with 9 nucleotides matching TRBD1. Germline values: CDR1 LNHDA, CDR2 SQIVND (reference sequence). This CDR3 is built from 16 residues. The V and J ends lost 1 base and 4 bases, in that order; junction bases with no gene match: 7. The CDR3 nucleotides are TGTGCCAGTAGTATAGCCACCGGGACAGGGACCTATGGCTACACCTTC. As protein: CASSIATGTGTYGYTF.

The CDR3 nucleotides are TGTGCCAGCCCATCGACAGCGTCGAACACCGGGGAGCTGTTTTTT. Translated: CASPSTASNTGELFF. V and J are TRBV2 and TRBJ2-2, with D perhaps TRBD1 (5 bases). The CDR3 loop spans 15 amino acids. Trimming pared 8 bases from V and 0 bases from J, leaving 13 bases between. CDR1 and CDR2 from the germline V gene are SNHLY and FYNNEI.

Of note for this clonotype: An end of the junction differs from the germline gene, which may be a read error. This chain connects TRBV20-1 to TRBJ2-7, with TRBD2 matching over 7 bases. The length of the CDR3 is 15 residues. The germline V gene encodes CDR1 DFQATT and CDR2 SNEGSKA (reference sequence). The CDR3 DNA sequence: TGCGGTGCTAGAGGACCGGGAGGAAATTCCTACGAGCAGTACTTC. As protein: CGARGPGGNSYEQYF.

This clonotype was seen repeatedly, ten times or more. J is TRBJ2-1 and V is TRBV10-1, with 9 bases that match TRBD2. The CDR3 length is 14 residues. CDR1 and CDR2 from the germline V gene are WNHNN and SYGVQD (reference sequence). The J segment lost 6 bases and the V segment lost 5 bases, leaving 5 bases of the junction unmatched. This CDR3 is CASSLGLAANEQFF. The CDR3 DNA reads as TGCGCCAGCAGTCTGGGACTAGCAGCCAATGAGCAGTTCTTC.

CDR3 sequence reads: CASSWGGEWNTEAFF. In DNA, the CDR3 is TGCGCCAGCAGCTGGGGGGGGGAGTGGAACACTGAAGCTTTCTTT. The rearrangement uses TRBV5-1 and TRBJ1-1, with TRBD1 as a possible D gene (5 bases). V lost 3 bases, J lost 1 base, and 13 bases lay in between. The CDR3 contains 15 residues. CDR1 and CDR2 from the germline V gene are SGHRS and YFSETQ.

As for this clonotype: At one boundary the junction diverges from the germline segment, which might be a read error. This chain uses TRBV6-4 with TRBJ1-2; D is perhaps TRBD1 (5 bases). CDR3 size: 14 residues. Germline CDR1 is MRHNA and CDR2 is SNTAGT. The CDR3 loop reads CASSYSEGLDGYTF. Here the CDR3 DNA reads TGTGCCAGCAGTTACTCAGAGGGACTGGATGGCTACACCTTC.

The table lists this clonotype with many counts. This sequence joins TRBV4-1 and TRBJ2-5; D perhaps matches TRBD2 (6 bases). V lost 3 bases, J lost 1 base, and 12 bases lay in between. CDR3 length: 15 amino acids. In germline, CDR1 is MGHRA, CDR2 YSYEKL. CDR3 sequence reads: CASSHGGSSQETQYF. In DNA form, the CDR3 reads TGCGCCAGCAGCCATGGGGGGAGTAGCCAAGAGACCCAGTACTTC.

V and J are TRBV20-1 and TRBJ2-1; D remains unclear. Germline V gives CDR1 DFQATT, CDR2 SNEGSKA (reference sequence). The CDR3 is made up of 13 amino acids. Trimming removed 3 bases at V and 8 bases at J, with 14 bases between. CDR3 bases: TGCAGTGCTAGCGGCACACGTTTAGATGAGCAGTTCTTC. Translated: CSASGTRLDEQFF.

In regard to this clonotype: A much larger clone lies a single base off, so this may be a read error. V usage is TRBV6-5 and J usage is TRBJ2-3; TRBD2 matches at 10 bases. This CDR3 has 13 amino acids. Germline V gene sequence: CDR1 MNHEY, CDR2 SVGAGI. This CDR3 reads CASSGGDTDTQCF. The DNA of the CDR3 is TGTGCCTCCAGCGGGGGGGACACAGATACGCAGTGTTTT.

CDR3 amino acids: CASSQPGLAGAAYEQYF. CDR3 bases: TGTGCCAGCAGCCAACCGGGACTAGCGGGGGCGGCCTACGAGCAGTACTTC. The chain has TRBV7-2 and TRBJ2-7; TRBD2 agrees at 14 bases. The CDR3 length is 17 residues. CDR1 is SGHTA, CDR2 FQGNSA, per germline. V was pared by 5 bases and J by 2 bases, with 8 bases of the junction left unmatched.

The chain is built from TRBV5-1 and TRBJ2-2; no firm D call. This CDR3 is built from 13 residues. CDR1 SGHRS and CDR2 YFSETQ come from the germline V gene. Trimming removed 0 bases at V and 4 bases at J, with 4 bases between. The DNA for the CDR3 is TGCGCCAGCAGCTTGGAGGGCACCGGGGAGCTGTTTTTT. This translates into CASSLEGTGELFF.

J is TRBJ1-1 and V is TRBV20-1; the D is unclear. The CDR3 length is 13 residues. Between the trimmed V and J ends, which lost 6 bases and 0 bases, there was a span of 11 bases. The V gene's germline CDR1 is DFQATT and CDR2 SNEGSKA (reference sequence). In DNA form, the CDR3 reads TGCAGTGCCTTAAAGGGATTGAACACTGAAGCTTTCTTT. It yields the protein CSALKGLNTEAFF.

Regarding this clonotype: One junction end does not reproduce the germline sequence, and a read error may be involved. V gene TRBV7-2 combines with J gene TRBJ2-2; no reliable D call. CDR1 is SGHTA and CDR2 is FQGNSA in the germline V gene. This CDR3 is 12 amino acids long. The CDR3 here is CASSLNTVELFF. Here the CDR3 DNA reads TGTGCCAGCAGCTTAAACACCGTGGAGCTGTTTTTT.

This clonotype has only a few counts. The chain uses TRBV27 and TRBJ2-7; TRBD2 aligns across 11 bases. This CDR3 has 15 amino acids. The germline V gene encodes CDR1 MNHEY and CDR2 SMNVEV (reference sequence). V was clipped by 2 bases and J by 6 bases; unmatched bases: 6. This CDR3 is CASSLHSGGATEQYF. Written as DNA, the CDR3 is TGTGCCAGCAGTTTACATAGCGGGGGGGCGACCGAGCAGTACTTC.

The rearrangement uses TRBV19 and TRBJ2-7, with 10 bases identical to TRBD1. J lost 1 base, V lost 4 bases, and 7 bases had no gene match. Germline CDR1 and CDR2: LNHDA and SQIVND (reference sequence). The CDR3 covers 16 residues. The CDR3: CASSKYRGQGSYEQYF. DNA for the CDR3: TGTGCCAGTAGTAAATATAGGGGACAGGGGTCCTACGAGCAGTACTTC.

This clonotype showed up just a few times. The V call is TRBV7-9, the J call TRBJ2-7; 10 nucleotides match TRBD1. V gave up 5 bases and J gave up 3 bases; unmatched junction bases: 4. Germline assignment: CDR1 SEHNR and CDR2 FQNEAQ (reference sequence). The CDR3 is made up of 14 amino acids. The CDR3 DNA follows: TGTGCCAGCAGCGTCGGGACAGGGGTCTACGAGCAGTACTTC. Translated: CASSVGTGVYEQYF.

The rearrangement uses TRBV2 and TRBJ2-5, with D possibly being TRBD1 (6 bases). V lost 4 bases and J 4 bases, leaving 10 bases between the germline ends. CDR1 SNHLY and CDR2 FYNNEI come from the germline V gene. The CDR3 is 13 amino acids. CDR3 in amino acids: CASSGAGAETQYF. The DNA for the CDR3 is TGTGCCAGCAGTGGGGCAGGGGCAGAGACCCAGTACTTC. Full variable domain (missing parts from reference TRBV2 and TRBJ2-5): EPEVTQTPSHQVTQMGQEVILRCVPISNHLYFYWYRQILGQKVEFLVSFYNNEISEKSEIFDDQFSVERPDGSNFTLKIRSTKLEDSAMYFCASSGAGAETQYFGPGTRLLVL.

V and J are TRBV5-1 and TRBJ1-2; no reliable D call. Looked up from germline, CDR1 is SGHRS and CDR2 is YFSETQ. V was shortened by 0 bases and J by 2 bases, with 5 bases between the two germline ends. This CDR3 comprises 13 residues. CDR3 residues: CASSLVVNYGYTF. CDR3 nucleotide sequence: TGCGCCAGCAGCTTGGTCGTCAACTATGGCTACACCTTC.

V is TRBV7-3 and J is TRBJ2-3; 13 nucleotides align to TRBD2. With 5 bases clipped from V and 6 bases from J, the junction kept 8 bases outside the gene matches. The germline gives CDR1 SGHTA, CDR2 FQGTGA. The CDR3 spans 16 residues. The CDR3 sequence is CASSPWTSGRGDTQYF. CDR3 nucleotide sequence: TGTGCCAGCAGCCCCTGGACTAGCGGGAGAGGTGATACGCAGTATTTT.

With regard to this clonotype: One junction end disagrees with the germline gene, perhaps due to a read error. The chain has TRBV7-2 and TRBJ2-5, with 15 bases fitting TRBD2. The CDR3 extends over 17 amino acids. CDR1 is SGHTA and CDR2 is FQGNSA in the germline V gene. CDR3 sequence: CASSPGTSGGTQETQYF. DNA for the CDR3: TGCGCCAGCAGCCCTGGGACTAGCGGGGGGACCCAAGAGACCCAGTACTTC.

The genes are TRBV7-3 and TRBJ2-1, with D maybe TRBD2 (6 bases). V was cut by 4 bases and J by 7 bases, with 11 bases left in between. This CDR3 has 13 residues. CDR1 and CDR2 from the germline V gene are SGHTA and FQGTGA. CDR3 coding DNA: TGTGCCAGCAGCTATACTGGGGGGAATGAGCAGTTCTTC. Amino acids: CASSYTGGNEQFF.

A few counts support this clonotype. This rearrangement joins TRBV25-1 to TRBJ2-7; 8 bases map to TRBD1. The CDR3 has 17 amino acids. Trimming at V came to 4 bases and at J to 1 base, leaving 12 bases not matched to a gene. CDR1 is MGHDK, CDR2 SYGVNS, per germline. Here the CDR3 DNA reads TGTGCCAGCAGTGGGGGGGTAGGGACAGGTGGATCCTACGAGCAGTACTTC. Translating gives CASSGGVGTGGSYEQYF.

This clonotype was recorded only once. The CDR3 DNA reads as TGTGCCAGCACCACGGGGTTTCGGCAATTAGGTGAGCAGTTCTTC. It codes for CASTTGFRQLGEQFF. The gene calls are TRBV7-2 and TRBJ2-1, with a possible D match to TRBD2 (5 bases). Trimming stripped 7 bases from V and 9 bases from J, with 22 bases between. In germline, CDR1 is SGHTA, CDR2 FQGNSA. This CDR3 has 15 amino acids.